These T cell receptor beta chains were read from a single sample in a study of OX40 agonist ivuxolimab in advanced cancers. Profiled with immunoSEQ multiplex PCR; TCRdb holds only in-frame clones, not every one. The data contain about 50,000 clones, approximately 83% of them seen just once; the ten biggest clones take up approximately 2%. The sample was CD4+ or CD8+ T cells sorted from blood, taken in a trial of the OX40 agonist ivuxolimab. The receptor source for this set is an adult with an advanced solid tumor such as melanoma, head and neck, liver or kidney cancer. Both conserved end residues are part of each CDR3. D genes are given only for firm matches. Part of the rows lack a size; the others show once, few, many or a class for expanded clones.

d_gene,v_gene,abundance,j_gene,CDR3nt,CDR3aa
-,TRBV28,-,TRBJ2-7,TGTGCCAGCAGTTTCCCAGGGAGATGGCAGTACTTC,CASSFPGRWQYF
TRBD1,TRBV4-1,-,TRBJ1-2,TGCGCCAGCAGCCAAGTCGGGACAGGGGCGGGCTATGGCTACACCTTC,CASSQVGTGAGYGYTF
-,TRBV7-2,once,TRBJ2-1,TGTGCCAGCAGCTTAGTTCATGAGCAGTTCTTC,CASSLVHEQFF
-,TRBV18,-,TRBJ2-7,TGTGCCAGCTCGCCTGGGCCGGCCCTCGAGCAGTACTTC,CASSPGPALEQYF
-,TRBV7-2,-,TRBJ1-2,TGTGCCAGCAGCTTAGGGGCTATTGCTAATCCCAACTATGGCTACACCTTC,CASSLGAIANPNYGYTF
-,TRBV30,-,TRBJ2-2,TGTGCCTGGACCCCGATCCCCGGGGGAAAAAACGGGGAGCTGTTTTTT,CAWTPIPGGKNGELFF
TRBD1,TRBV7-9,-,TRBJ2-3,TGTGCCAGCAGCTTGGGGACAGGGGGGAGAGCAGATACGCAGTATTTT,CASSLGTGGRADTQYF
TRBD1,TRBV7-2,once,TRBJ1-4,TGTGCCAGCAGCTTAGAACCGGGACAGTCTAATGAAAAACTGTTTTTT,CASSLEPGQSNEKLFF
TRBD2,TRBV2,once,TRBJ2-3,TGTGCCAGCAGAGGGACTAGCGGGGGGGCCTTCACAGATACGCAGTATTTT,CASRGTSGGAFTDTQYF
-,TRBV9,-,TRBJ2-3,TGTGCCAGCAGCCCGCTGGGGTCTAGCGCTCTAACAGATACGCAGTATTTT,CASSPLGSSALTDTQYF
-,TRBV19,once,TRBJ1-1,TGTGCCAGTAGTATCAAGAGGATCAACACTGAAGCTTTCTTT,CASSIKRINTEAFF
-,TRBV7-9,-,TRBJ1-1,TGTGCCAGCAGTCTAGGTGGTGGGGTGACTGAAGCTTTCTTT,CASSLGGGVTEAFF
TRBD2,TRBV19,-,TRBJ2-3,TGTGCCAGTAGTCCCCAGCGGGGGGGCGGCACAGATACGCAGTATTTT,CASSPQRGGGTDTQYF
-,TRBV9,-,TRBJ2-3,TGTGCCAGCAGCGTGCGGGGCTCGGCAGATACGCAGTATTTT,CASSVRGSADTQYF
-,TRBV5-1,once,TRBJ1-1,TGCGCCAGCAGCTATGATGACACTGAAGCTTTCTTT,CASSYDDTEAFF
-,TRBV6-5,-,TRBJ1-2,TGTGCCAGCAGTACCATGGGCTACGGCTACACCTTC,CASSTMGYGYTF
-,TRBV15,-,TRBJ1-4,TGTGCCACCAGCAGAGACAACAGGTTGGGAAAACTGTTTTTT,CATSRDNRLGKLFF
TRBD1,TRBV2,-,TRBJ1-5,TGTGCCAGCAGTGGGACAGGTAATCAGCCCCAGCATTTT,CASSGTGNQPQHF
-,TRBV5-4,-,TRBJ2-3,TGTGCCAGCAGCTTGAAAGGGGGAGATACGCAGTATTTT,CASSLKGGDTQYF
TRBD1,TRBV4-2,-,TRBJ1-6,TGTGCCAGCAGCGAGGGACAGGGGGGTACACCCCTCCACTTT,CASSEGQGGTPLHF
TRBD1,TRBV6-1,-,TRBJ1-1,TGTGCCAGCAGTGCCAGTCCCGGGACAGGGACTGAAGCTTTCTTT,CASSASPGTGTEAFF
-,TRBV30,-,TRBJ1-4,TGTGCCTGGAGTTCCCGGCCCGATGGGGATGAAAAACTGTTTTTT,CAWSSRPDGDEKLFF
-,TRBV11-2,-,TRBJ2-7,TGTGCCAGCAGCTCGTCAGGGCGAACCTACGAGCAGTACTTC,CASSSSGRTYEQYF
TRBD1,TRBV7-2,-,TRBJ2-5,TGTGCCAGCAGACTCGACCCCCCGGGAAGGGGGCGTGGGGAGACCCAGTACTTC,CASRLDPPGRGRGETQYF
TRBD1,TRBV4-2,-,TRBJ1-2,TGTGCCAGCAGCCAGGCTTTTTCGGGACAGATGTATAACTATGGCTACACCTTC,CASSQAFSGQMYNYGYTF
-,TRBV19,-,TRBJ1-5,TGTGCCAGTAGTACGACCCTTACAGGGAACCAGCCCCAGCATTTT,CASSTTLTGNQPQHF
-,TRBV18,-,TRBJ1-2,TGTGCCAGCTCACCAGGGGGCGCGAACTATGGCTACACCTTC,CASSPGGANYGYTF
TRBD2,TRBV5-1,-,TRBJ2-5,TGCGCCAGCAACCCCGCGGCGGGGGGACGCCAAGAGACCCAGTACTTC,CASNPAAGGRQETQYF
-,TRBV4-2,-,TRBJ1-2,TGTGCCAGCAGCCCAGAGACAGTAGCAGGCTACACCTTC,CASSPETVAGYTF
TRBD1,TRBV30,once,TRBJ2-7,TGTGCCTGGAGGGGGACAGGGGGCTCCTACGAGCAGTACTTC,CAWRGTGGSYEQYF
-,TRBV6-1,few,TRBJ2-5,TGTGCCAGCAGTCCCCCTGGCCCCCGGTACTTC,CASSPPGPRYF
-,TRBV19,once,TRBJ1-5,TGTGCCAGTAGTGAATACGCGAATCAGCCCCAGCATTTT,CASSEYANQPQHF
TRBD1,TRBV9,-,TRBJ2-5,TGTGCCAGCAGCGCCGGACAGGGGAAGGAGACCCAGTACTTC,CASSAGQGKETQYF
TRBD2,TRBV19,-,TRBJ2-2,TGTGCCAGTAGTATAGCGGGACTAGCGGGGTCCGGGGAGCTGTTTTTT,CASSIAGLAGSGELFF
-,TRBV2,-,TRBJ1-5,TGTGCCAGCAAGCGGCAGGCAATGCCCAATCAGCCCCAGCATTTT,CASKRQAMPNQPQHF
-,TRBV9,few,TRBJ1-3,TGTGCCAGCAGCGCCGATCCCAGGGGAATCGGGGACACCATATATTTT,CASSADPRGIGDTIYF
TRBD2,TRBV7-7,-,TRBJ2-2,TGTGCCAGCAGCTTAGGTCGGGGGGTGACCGGGGAGCTGTTTTTT,CASSLGRGVTGELFF
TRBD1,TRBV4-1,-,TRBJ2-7,TGCGCCAGCAGAGACATTGGGACAGGGGGGGACTACGAGCAGTACTTC,CASRDIGTGGDYEQYF
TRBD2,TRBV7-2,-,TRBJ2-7,TGTGCCAGCAGCCAGCGGCTAGCGGGGGGTACCTCCTACGAGCAGTACTTC,CASSQRLAGGTSYEQYF
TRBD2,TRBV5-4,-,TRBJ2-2,TGTGCCAGCAGCACGAGACTAGCCGCCCACACCGGGGAGCTGTTTTTT,CASSTRLAAHTGELFF
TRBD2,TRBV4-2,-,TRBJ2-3,TGTGCCAGCAGCCAAGGAATTAGCGGGGACCCAGATACGCAGTATTTT,CASSQGISGDPDTQYF
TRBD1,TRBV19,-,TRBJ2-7,TGTGCCAGTAGTATAACTCTGGGACAGGGGGACTACGAGCAGTACTTC,CASSITLGQGDYEQYF
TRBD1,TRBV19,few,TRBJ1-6,TGTGCCAGTAGGGGGGGACAGGGCCATTCACCCCTCCACTTT,CASRGGQGHSPLHF
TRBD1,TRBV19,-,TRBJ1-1,TGTGCCAGTAGTAGGAAACAGGGGAGCACTGAAGCTTTCTTT,CASSRKQGSTEAFF
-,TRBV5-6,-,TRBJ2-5,TGTGCCAGCAGCTTGTACGACCAAGAGACCCAGTACTTC,CASSLYDQETQYF
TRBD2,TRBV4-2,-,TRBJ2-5,TGTGCCAGCAGCCACGGGACTAACCAAGAGACCCAGTACTTC,CASSHGTNQETQYF
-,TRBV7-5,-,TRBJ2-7,TGTGTCAGAAGCTTTAGCGGGGGGGCCTTCGGCGAGCAGTACTTC,CVRSFSGGAFGEQYF
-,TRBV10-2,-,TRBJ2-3,TGCGCCAGCAGTGAGACGGCGGGTGCGGATACGCAGTATTTT,CASSETAGADTQYF
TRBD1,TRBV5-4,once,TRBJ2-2,TGTGCCAGCAGCTTAGGCAGGGGGCCCACCGGGGAGCTGTTTTTT,CASSLGRGPTGELFF
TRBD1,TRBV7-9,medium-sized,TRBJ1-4,TGTGCCAGCAGTAAAACCGCGGGACAGGGTGTATTACGCTCTTTT,CASSKTAGQGVLRSF
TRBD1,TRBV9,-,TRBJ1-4,TGTGCCAGCAGCTTGGGACAGTTTAATGAAAAACTGTTTTTT,CASSLGQFNEKLFF
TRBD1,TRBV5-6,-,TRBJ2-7,TGTGCCGCTAGCACAGGGGGTGACTACTACGAGCAGTACTTC,CAASTGGDYYEQYF
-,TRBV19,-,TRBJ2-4,TGTGCCAGTAGTGACTACCAGGACATTCAGTACTTC,CASSDYQDIQYF
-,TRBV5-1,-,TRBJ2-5,TGCGCCAGCAGCTTAGACGTGGGGCAGTACTTC,CASSLDVGQYF
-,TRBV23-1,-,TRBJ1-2,TGCGCCAGCAGTCACGGCCACCAGAAGGACCCTACGGGCTACACCTTC,CASSHGHQKDPTGYTF
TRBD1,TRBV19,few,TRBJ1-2,TGTGCCAGTAGTATGGGGACAGACCGTTATGGCTACACCTTC,CASSMGTDRYGYTF
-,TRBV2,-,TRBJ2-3,TGTGCCGGCCTCCCCGGTACGGGGGCGGCAGATACGCAGTATTTT,CAGLPGTGAADTQYF
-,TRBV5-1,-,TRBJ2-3,TGCGCCAGCAGCGTGAATGGAGATACGCAGTATTTT,CASSVNGDTQYF
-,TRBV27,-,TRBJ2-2,TGTGCCAGCAAACGGGTTAGCGGATCCTTCACCGGGGAGCTGTTTTTT,CASKRVSGSFTGELFF